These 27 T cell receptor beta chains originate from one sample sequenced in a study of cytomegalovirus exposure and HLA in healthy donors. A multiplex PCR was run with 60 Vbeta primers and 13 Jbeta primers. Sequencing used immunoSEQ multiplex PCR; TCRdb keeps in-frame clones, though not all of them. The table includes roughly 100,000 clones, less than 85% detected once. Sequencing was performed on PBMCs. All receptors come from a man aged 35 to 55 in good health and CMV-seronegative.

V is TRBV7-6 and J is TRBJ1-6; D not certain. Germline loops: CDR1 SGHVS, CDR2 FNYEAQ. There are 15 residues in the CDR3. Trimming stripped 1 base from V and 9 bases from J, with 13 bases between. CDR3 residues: CASSLDSPAVSPLHF. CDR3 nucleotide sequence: TGTGCCAGCAGCTTAGACTCCCCGGCGGTTTCACCCCTCCACTTT.

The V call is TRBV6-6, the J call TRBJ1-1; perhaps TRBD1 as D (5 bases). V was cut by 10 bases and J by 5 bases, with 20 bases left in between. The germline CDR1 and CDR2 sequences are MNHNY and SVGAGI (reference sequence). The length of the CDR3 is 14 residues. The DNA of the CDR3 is TGTGCCACTGAATGGGCAGGGATGGGAACTGAAGCTTTCTTT. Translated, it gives CATEWAGMGTEAFF.

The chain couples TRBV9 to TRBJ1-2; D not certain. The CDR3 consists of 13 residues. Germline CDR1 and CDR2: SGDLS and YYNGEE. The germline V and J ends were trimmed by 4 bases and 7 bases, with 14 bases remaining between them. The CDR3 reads CASSSGGFCGYTF. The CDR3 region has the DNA TGTGCCAGCAGCTCGGGAGGCTTCTGTGGCTACACCTTC.

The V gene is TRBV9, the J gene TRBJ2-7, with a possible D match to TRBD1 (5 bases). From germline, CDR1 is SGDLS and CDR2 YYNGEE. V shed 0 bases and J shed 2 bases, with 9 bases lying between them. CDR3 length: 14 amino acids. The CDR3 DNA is TGTGCCAGCAGCGTAGGGACATTAACCTACGAGCAGTACTTC. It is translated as CASSVGTLTYEQYF.

This chain's CDR3 is CASSLNDAGEQYF. As DNA, the CDR3 is TGTGCCAGCAGCTTGAATGACGCGGGAGAGCAGTACTTC. The rearrangement joins TRBV7-6 to TRBJ2-7; D is possibly TRBD2 (6 bases). V gave up 3 bases and J gave up 7 bases, with 13 bases separating them. CDR3 length: 13 residues. Per germline, CDR1 SGHVS and CDR2 FNYEAQ.

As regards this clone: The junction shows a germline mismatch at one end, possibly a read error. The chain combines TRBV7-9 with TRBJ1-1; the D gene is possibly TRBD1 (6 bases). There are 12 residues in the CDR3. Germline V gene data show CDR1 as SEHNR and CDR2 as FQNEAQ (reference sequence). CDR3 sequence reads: CSSSSQGTEAFF. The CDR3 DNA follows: TGTTCCAGCAGCTCACAGGGTACCGAAGCTTTCTTT.

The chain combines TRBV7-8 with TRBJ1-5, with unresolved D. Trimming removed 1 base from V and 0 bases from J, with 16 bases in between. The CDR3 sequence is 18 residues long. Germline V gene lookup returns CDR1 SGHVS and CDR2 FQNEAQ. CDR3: CASSLVPNRRGSNQPQHF. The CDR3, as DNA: TGTGCCAGCAGCTTAGTCCCTAACCGGCGGGGTAGCAATCAGCCCCAGCATTTT.

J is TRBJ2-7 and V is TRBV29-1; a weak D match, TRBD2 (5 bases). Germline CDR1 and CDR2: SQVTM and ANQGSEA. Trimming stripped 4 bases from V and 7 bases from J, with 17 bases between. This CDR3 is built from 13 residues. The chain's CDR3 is CSVVSDYSQEQYF. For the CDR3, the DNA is TGCAGCGTTGTATCCGACTACTCTCAAGAGCAGTACTTC.

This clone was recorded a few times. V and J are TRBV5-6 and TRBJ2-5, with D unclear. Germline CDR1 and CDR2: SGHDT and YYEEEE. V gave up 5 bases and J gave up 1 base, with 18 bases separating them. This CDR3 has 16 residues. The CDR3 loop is CASSHVGLQLQETQYF. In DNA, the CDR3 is TGTGCCAGCAGTCATGTCGGGTTGCAGCTCCAAGAGACCCAGTACTTC.

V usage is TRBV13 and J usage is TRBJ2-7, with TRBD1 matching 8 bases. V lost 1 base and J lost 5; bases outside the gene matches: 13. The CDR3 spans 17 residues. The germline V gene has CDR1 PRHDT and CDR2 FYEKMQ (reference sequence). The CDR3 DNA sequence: TGTGCCAGCAGCTTAGATAGTGGGATGGGCAGGGGGCACGAGCAGTACTTC. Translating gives CASSLDSGMGRGHEQYF.

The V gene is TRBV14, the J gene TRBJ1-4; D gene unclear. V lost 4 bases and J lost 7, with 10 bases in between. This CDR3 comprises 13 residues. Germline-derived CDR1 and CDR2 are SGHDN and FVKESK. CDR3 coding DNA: TGTGCCAGCAGCCCGAGCGGCGCTGAAAAACTGTTTTTT. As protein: CASSPSGAEKLFF.

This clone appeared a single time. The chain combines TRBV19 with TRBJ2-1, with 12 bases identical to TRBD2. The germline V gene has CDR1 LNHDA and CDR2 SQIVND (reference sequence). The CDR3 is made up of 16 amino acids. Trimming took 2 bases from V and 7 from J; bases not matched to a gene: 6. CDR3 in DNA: TGTGCCAGTAGTATATCACTAGCGGGGGGTTCAAATGAGCAGTTCTTC. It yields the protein CASSISLAGGSNEQFF.

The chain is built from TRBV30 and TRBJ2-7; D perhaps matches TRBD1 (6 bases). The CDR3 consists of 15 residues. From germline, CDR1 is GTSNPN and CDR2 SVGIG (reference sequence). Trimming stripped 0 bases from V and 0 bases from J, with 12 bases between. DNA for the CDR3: TGTGCCTGGAGTGTAGGGGGTCAGATCTCCTACGAGCAGTACTTC. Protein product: CAWSVGGQISYEQYF.

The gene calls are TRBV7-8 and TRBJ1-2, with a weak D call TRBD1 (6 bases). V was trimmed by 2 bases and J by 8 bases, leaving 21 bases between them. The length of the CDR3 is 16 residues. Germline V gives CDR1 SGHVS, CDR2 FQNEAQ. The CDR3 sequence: CASSLSSNWDNWGYTF. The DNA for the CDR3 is TGTGCCAGCAGCTTATCTAGTAATTGGGACAACTGGGGCTACACCTTC.

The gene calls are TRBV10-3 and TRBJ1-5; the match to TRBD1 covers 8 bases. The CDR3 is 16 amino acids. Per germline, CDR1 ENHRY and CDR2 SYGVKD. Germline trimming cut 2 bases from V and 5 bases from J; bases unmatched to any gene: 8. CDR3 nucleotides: TGTGCCATCAGTGAGAGGTCGGTACAGGGGGATCAGCCCCAGCATTTT. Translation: CAISERSVQGDQPQHF.

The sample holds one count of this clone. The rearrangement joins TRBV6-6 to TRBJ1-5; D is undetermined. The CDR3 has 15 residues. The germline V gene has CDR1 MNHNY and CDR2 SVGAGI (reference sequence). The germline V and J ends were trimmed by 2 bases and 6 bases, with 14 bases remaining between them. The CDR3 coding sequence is TGTGCCAGCAGTTACACCCCTTCCAGGTCTCAGCCCCAGCATTTT. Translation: CASSYTPSRSQPQHF.

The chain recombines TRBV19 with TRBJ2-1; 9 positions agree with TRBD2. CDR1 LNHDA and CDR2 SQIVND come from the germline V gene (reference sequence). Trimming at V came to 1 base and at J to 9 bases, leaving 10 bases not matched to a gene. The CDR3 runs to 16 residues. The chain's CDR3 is CASSIVGGGAPSEQFF. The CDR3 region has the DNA TGTGCCAGTAGTATAGTGGGCGGGGGGGCCCCCAGTGAGCAGTTCTTC. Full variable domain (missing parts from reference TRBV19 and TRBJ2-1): DGGITQSPKYLFRKEGQNVTLSCEQNLNHDAMYWYRQDPGQGLRLIYYSQIVNDFQKGDIAEGYSVSREKKESFPLTVTSAQKNPTAFYLCASSIVGGGAPSEQFFGPGTRLTVL.

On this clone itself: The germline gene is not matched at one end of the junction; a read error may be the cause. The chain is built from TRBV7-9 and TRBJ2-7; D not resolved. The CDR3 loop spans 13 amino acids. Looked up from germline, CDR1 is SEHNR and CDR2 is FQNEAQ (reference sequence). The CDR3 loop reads CSSSLIPAYEQYF. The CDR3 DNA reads TGTTCCAGCAGCTTGATTCCGGCCTACGAGCAGTACTTC.

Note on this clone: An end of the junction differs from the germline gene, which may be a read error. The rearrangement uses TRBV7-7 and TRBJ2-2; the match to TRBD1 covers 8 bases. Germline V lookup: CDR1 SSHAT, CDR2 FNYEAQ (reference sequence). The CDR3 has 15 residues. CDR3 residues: CASSSGGASTGELFF. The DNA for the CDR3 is TGTGCTAGCAGCTCAGGGGGCGCATCCACCGGGGAGCTGTTTTTT.

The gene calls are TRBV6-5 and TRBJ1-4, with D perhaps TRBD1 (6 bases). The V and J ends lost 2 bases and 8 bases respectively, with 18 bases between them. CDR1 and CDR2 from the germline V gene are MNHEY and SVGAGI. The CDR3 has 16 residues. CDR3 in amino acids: CASSYADGTSSEKLFF. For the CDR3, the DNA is TGTGCCAGCAGTTACGCGGATGGGACATCAAGCGAAAAACTGTTTTTT.

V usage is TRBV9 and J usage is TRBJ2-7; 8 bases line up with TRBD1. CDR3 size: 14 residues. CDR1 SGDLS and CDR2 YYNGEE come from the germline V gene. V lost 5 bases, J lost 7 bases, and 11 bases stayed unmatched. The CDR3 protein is CASSAQGAASEQYF. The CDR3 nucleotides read TGTGCCAGCAGTGCCCAGGGGGCCGCCTCGGAGCAGTACTTC. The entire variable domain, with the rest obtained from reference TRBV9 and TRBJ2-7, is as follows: DSGVTQTPKHLITATGQRVTLRCSPRSGDLSVYWYQQSLDQGLQFLIQYYNGEERAKGNILERFSAQQFPDLHSELNLSSLELGDSALYFCASSAQGAASEQYFGPGTRLTVT.

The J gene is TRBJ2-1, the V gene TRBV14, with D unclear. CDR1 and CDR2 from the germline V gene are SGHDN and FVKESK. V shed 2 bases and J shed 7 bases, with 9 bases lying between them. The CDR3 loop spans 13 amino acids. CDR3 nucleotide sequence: TGTGCCAGCAGCCAATTGGCCGTGAATGAGCAGTTCTTC. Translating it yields CASSQLAVNEQFF.

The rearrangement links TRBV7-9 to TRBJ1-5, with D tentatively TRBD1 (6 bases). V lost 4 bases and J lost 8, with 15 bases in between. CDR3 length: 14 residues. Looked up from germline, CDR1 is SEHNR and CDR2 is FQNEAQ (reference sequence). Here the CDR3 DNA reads TGTGCCAGCAGCTCCACAGGGAGTATTGAGCCCCAGCATTTT. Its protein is CASSSTGSIEPQHF. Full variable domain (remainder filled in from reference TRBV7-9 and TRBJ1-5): DTGVSQNPRHKITKRGQNVTFRCDPISEHNRLYWYRQTLGQGPEFLTYFQNEAQLEKSRLLSDRFSAERPKGSFSTLEIQRTEQGDSAMYLCASSSTGSIEPQHFGDGTRLSIL.

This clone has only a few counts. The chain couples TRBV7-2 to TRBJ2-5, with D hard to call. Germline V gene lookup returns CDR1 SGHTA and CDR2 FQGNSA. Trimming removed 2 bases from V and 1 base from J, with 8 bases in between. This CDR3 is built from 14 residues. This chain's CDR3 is CASSLPRSQETQYF. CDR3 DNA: TGTGCCAGCAGCTTACCTCGCAGCCAAGAGACCCAGTACTTC.

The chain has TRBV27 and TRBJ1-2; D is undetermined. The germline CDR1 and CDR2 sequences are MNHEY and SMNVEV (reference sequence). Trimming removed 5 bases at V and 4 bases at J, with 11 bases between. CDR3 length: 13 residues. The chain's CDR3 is CASSLRATYGYTF. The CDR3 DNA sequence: TGTGCCAGCAGTCTGAGGGCAACCTATGGCTACACCTTC.

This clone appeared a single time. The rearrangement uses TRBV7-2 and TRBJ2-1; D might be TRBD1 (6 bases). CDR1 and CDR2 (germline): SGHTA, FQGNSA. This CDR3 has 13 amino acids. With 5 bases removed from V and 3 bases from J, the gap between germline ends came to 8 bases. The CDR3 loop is CASSGDIYNEQFF. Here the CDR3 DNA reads TGTGCCAGCAGCGGGGACATCTACAATGAGCAGTTCTTC.

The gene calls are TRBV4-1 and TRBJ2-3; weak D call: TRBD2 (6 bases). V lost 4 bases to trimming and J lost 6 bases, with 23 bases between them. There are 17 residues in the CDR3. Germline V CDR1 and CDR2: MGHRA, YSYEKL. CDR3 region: CASSPMEAGKDGDTQYF. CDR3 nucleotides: TGCGCCAGCAGCCCTATGGAGGCGGGGAAGGACGGGGATACGCAGTATTTT.